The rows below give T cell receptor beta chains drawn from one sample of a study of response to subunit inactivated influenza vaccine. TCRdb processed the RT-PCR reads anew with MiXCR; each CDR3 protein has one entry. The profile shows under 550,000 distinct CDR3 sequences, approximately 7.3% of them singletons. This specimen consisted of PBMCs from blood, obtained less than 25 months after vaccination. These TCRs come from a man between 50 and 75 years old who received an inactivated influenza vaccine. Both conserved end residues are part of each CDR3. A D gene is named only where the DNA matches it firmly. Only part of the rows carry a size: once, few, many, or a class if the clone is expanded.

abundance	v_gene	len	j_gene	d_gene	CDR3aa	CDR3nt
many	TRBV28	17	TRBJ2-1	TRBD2	CASSSLTLAGDYNEQFF	TGTGCCAGCAGTTCCTTAACACTAGCGGGAGATTACAATGAGCAGTTCTTC
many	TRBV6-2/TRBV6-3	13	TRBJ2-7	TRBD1	CASREQGAYEQYF	TGTGCCAGCAGGGAACAGGGGGCCTACGAGCAGTACTTC
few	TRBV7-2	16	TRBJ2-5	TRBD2	CASSLVGTSGKETQYF	TGTGCCAGCAGCTTAGTGGGGACTAGCGGGAAAGAGACCCAGTACTTC
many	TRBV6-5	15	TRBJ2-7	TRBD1	CASSSPGQGNYEQYF	TGTGCCAGCAGTTCCCCGGGACAGGGTAACTACGAGCAGTACTTC
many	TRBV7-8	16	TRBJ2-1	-	CASSLAWGGSYNEQFF	TGTGCCAGCAGCTTAGCATGGGGAGGATCCTACAATGAGCAGTTCTTC
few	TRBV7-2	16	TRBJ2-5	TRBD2	CASSRIPIAGVETQYF	TGTGCCAGCAGCCGAATCCCCATAGCGGGAGTTGAGACCCAGTACTTC
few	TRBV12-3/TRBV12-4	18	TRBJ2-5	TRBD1	CASSFLGQTGGHQETQYF	TGTGCCAGCAGTTTCCTTGGGCAGACAGGGGGTCACCAAGAGACCCAGTACTTC
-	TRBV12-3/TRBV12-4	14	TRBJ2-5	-	CASSFAIFGETQYF	TGTGCCAGCAGTTTCGCAATATTCGGGGAGACCCAGTACTTC
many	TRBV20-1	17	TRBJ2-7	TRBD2	CSARGRPLAGGLYEQYF	TGCAGTGCTAGAGGGAGGCCCCTAGCGGGGGGGCTCTACGAGCAGTACTTC
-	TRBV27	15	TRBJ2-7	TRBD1	CASSLEQGAPYEQYF	TGTGCCAGCAGTCTTGAACAGGGGGCGCCCTACGAGCAGTACTTC
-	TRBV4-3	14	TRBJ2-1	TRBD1	CASSQGQIINEQFF	TGCGCCAGCAGCCAGGGACAGATAATTAATGAGCAGTTCTTC
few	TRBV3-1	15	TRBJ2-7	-	CASSKEASFTYEQYF	TGTGCCAGCAGCAAGGAGGCGTCTTTTACCTACGAGCAGTACTTC
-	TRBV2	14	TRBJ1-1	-	CASSPQGLDGEAFF	TGTGCCAGCAGTCCGCAGGGGTTGGACGGCGAAGCTTTCTTT
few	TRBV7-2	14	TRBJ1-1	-	CASSLGPGYTEAFF	TGTGCCAGCAGCTTAGGTCCAGGATACACTGAAGCTTTCTTT
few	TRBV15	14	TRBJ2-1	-	CATSRDFTQYEQFF	TGTGCCACCAGCAGAGATTTCACCCAGTATGAGCAGTTCTTC
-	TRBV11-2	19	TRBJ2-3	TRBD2	CASSLVRTSGGSSTDTQYF	TGTGCCAGCAGCTTAGTAAGGACTAGCGGGGGAAGTAGCACAGATACGCAGTATTTT
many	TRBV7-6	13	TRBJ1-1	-	CASSLDRNTEAFF	TGCGCCAGCAGCTTGGACAGGAACACTGAAGCTTTCTTT
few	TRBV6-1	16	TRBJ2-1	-	CASSGRTRSSYNEQFF	TGTGCCAGCAGTGGAAGGACAAGGAGCTCCTACAATGAGCAGTTCTTC
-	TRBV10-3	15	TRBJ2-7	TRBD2	CAVGSQGRGVYEQYF	TGTGCCGTCGGATCCCAGGGTCGGGGGGTCTACGAGCAGTACTTC
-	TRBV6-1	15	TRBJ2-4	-	CASSEGLGAQNIQYF	TGTGCCAGCAGTGAAGGATTAGGGGCACAAAACATTCAGTACTTC
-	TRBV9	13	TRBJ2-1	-	CASSVEGFHEQFF	TGTGCCAGCAGCGTAGAAGGCTTCCATGAGCAGTTCTTC
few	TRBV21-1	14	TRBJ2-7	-	CASSKPTGWGEQYF	TGTGCCAGCAGCAAACCGACAGGTTGGGGCGAGCAGTACTTC
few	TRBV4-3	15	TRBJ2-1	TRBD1	CASSQGQGLRNEQFF	TGCGCCAGCAGCCAAGGACAGGGGTTGAGGAATGAGCAGTTCTTC
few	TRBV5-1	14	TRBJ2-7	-	CASSLGGYSDEQYF	TGCGCCAGCAGCTTGGGCGGCTACTCCGACGAGCAGTACTTC
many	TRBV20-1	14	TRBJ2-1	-	CSARVRTPGNEQFF	TGCAGTGCTAGAGTCAGGACTCCCGGGAATGAGCAGTTCTTC
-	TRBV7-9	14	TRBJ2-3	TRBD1	CASSRTGGGDTQYF	TGTGCCAGCAGCCGGACAGGGGGGGGAGATACGCAGTATTTT
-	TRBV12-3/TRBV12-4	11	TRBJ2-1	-	CASCLSYEQFF	TGTGCCAGCTGTTTGTCATATGAGCAGTTCTTC
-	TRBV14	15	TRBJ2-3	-	CASSHKTEAPYTQYF	TGTGCCAGCAGCCATAAGACGGAGGCCCCTTATACGCAGTATTTT
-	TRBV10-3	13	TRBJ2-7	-	CAISVGTHYEQYF	TGTGCCATCAGTGTCGGGACACACTACGAGCAGTACTTC
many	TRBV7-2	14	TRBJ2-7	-	CASSPGRVGYEQYF	TGTGCCAGCAGCCCTGGGCGGGTGGGGTACGAGCAGTACTTC
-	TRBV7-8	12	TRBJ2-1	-	CASSLGGPPQFF	TGTGCCAGCAGCTTAGGAGGCCCCCCCCAGTTCTTC
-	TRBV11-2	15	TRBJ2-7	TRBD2	CASSPSGAGFYEQYF	TGTGCCAGCAGCCCGAGTGGAGCGGGATTCTACGAGCAGTACTTC
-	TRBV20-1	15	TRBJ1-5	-	CSARDAGRVNQPQHF	TGCAGTGCTAGAGATGCGGGGAGGGTGAATCAGCCCCAGCATTTT
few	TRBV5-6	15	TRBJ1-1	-	CASSFTGRANTEAFF	TGTGCCAGCAGCTTTACGGGAAGGGCGAACACTGAAGCTTTCTTT
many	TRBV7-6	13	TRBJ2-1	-	CASSLTESGEQFF	TGTGCCAGCAGCTTAACGGAAAGTGGTGAGCAGTTCTTC
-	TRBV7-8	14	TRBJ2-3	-	CASSAPGRTDTQYF	TGTGCCAGCAGCGCCCCGGGACGGACAGATACGCAGTATTTT
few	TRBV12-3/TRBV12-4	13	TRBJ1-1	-	CASSKGHNTEAFF	TGTGCCAGCAGCAAGGGACACAACACTGAAGCTTTCTTT
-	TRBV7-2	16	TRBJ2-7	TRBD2	CASSLAPTSGRPEQYF	TGTGCCAGCAGCTTAGCGCCCACTAGCGGGAGGCCCGAGCAGTACTTC
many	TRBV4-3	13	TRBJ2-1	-	CASSQDWYNEQFF	TGCGCCAGCAGCCAAGACTGGTACAATGAGCAGTTCTTC
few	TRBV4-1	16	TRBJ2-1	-	CASSPIPGGLYNEQFF	TGCGCCAGCAGCCCGATCCCTGGGGGGCTCTACAATGAGCAGTTCTTC
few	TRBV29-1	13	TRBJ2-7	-	CSVKGRATYEQYF	TGCAGCGTAAAGGGAAGGGCAACCTACGAGCAGTACTTC
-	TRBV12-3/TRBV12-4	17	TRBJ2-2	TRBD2	CASSLEGLADFTGELFF	TGTGCCAGCAGTTTAGAGGGACTAGCGGATTTCACCGGGGAGCTGTTTTTT
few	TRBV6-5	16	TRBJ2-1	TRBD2	CASSYSIGGAVNEQFF	TGTGCCAGCAGTTACTCGATCGGGGGGGCCGTCAATGAGCAGTTCTTC
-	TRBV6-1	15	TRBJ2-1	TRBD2	CASRPSGSAYNEQFF	TGTGCCAGCAGACCCAGCGGGAGTGCCTACAATGAGCAGTTCTTC
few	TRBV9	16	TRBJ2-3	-	CASSVGNRDSTDTQYF	TGTGCCAGCAGCGTAGGCAACAGGGATAGCACAGATACGCAGTATTTT
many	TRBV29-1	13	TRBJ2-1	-	CSVDRRGYNEQFF	TGCAGCGTTGACCGCCGGGGTTACAATGAGCAGTTCTTC
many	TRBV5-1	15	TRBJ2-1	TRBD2	CASSTRTSGNNEQFF	TGCGCCAGCAGCACCCGGACTAGCGGGAACAATGAGCAGTTCTTC
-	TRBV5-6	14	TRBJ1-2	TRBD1	CASSPLRQGGGYTF	TGTGCCAGCAGCCCCCTGCGACAGGGGGGAGGCTACACCTTC
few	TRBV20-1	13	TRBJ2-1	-	CSARLPGLNEQFF	TGCAGTGCTAGACTCCCAGGGTTGAATGAGCAGTTCTTC
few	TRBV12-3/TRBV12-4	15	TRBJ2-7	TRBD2	CASSLNGGTSYEQYF	TGTGCCAGCAGTTTAAACGGGGGGACCTCCTACGAGCAGTACTTC
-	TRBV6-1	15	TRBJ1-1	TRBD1	CASSARQGANTEAFF	TGTGCCAGCAGTGCCCGACAGGGGGCGAACACTGAAGCTTTCTTT
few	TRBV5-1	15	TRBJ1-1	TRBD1	CASSLVTGLNTEAFF	TGCGCCAGCAGCTTGGTGACAGGGTTGAACACTGAAGCTTTCTTT
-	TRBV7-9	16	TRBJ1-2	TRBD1	CASSFTTGEMNYGYTF	TGTGCCAGCAGCTTCACGACAGGGGAGATGAACTATGGCTACACCTTC
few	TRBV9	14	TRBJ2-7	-	CASSVGRDLYEQYF	TGTGCCAGCAGCGTTGGGCGGGATCTCTACGAGCAGTACTTC
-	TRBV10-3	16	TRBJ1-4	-	CAISEGASGLPEKLFF	TGTGCCATCAGTGAGGGAGCTTCGGGACTTCCTGAAAAACTGTTTTTT
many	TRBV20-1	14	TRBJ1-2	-	CSASSGFKSLGYTF	TGCAGTGCTAGTTCCGGGTTTAAGTCGCTTGGCTACACCTTC
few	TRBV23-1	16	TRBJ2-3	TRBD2	CASSQYAGGPWDTQYF	TGCGCCAGCAGTCAATACGCGGGAGGGCCCTGGGATACGCAGTATTTT